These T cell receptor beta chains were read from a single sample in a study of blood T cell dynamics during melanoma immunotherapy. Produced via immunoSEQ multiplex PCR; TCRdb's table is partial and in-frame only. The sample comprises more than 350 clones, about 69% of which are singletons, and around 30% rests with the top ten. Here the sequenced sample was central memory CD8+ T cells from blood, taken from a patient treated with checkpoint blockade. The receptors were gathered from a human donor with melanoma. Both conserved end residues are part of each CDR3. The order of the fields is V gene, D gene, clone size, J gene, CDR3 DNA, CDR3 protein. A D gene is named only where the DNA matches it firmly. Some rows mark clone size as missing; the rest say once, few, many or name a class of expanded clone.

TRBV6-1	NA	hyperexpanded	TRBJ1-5	TGTGCCAGCAGTGAAGGGGAGGGTCAGGGCAATCAGCCCCAGCATTTT	CASSEGEGQGNQPQHF
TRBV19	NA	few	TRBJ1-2	TGTGCCAGTAGTACCGTACCGGTGTCCGGCGGCTATGGCTACACCTTC	CASSTVPVSGGYGYTF
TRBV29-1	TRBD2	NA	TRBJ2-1	TGCAGCGTCGAAGACGGGACTAGCGGCTACAATGAGCAGTTCTTC	CSVEDGTSGYNEQFF
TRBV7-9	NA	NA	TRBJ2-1	TGTGCCAGCAGCTTAGTTGGGGGGGCGAGGGAGCAGTTCTTC	CASSLVGGAREQFF
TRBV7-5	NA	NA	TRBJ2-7	TGTGCCAGAAGCTTACTCTTTAGGTCCCACTACGAGCAGTACTTC	CARSLLFRSHYEQYF
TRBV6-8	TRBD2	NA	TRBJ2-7	TGTGCCAGCAGTAGCGGGACTAGCGGTACCTACGAGCAGTACTTC	CASSSGTSGTYEQYF
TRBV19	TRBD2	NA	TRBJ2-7	TGTGCCAGTAGTGATCTAGCGGACCGGGAAGAGCAGTACTTC	CASSDLADREEQYF
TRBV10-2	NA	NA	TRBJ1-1	TGCGCCAGCAGGTCGGACAAGAACACTGAAGCTTTCTTT	CASRSDKNTEAFF
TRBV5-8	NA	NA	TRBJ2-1	TGTGCCAGCAGCCAAGATATGGGCTTCCAGTTCTTC	CASSQDMGFQFF
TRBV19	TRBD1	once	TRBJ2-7	TGTGCCAGTAGTATGGCCAGGGACAGGGCGTACGAGCAGTACTTC	CASSMARDRAYEQYF
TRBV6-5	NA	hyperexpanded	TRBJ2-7	TGTGCCAACCCAGGGATACAGTACTTC	CANPGIQYF